The 22 T cell receptor beta chains below all came from one sample that was sequenced in a study of T cell responses to AZD1222 COVID-19 vaccine. Profiling relied on immunoSEQ multiplex PCR, and the TCRdb table lists in-frame clones only, not all of them. The sample holds fewer than 150,000 clones, 70% to 90% seen once. The sample was peripheral blood, taken on day 0 of AZD1222 vaccination. All receptors come from an adult in good health.

The V gene is TRBV21-1, the J gene TRBJ1-5; TRBD1 was called by the table and not checked on the DNA. TRBV21-1 is flagged as a pseudogene. CDR3 size: 19 residues. The CDR3 is CASSKGAPDRGFGNQPQHF. The CDR3 bases are TGTGCCAGCAGCAAAGGTGCCCCGGACAGGGGTTTTGGCAATCAGCCCCAGCATTTT.

The V call is TRBV7-9, the J call TRBJ2-7, with 8 bases fitting TRBD1. The CDR3 has 15 residues. Germline values: CDR1 SEHNR, CDR2 FQNEAQ (reference sequence). V lost 1 base to trimming and J lost 3 bases; unmatched junction nucleotides: 5. CDR3 residues: CASSLGQGPVYEQYF. The CDR3, as DNA: TGTGCCAGCAGCTTAGGACAGGGGCCTGTCTACGAGCAGTACTTC.

In this sample, this clone turned up once. The CDR3 bases are TGTGCCAGTAGTATAGAACCCCCCGATGTAACCCAACTTGAAGCTTTCTTT. Protein product: CASSIEPPDVTQLEAFF. The chain carries TRBV19 and TRBJ1-1; the D is unclear. The germline CDR1 and CDR2 sequences are LNHDA and SQIVND (reference sequence). CDR3 length: 17 amino acids. V gave up 0 bases and J gave up 7 bases, with 21 bases separating them. The entire variable domain, with the rest obtained from reference TRBV19 and TRBJ1-1, is as follows: DGGITQSPKYLFRKEGQNVTLSCEQNLNHDAMYWYRQDPGQGLRLIYYSQIVNDFQKGDIAEGYSVSREKKESFPLTVTSAQKNPTAFYLCASSIEPPDVTQLEAFFGQGTRLTVV.

The chain has TRBV5-1 and TRBJ2-7; maybe TRBD2 (6 bases). CDR1 is SGHRS and CDR2 is YFSETQ in the germline V gene. The V end was cut by 0 bases, the J end by 0 bases, with 16 bases between. CDR3 length: 17 residues. The CDR3 region is CASSLAPAGFSSYEQYF. The CDR3 nucleotides are TGCGCCAGCAGCTTGGCCCCGGCGGGGTTTAGCTCCTACGAGCAGTACTTC.

The chain uses TRBV28 and TRBJ2-7, with D perhaps TRBD2 (5 bases). CDR1 MDHEN and CDR2 SYDVKM come from the germline V gene. The V end was cut by 10 bases, the J end by 7 bases, with 20 bases between. The CDR3 sequence is 13 residues long. The CDR3 coding sequence is TGTGCCATCTCGGGCTCACGGGGTAAAGAGCAGTACTTC. Encoded protein: CAISGSRGKEQYF. The full variable domain, completed using reference TRBV28 and TRBJ2-7, is DVKVTQSSRYLVKRTGEKVFLECVQDMDHENMFWYRQDPGLGLRLIYFSYDVKMKEKGDIPEGYSVSREKKERFSLILESASTNQTSMYLCAISGSRGKEQYFGPGTRLTVT.

V usage is TRBV28 and J usage is TRBJ1-5; D is ambiguous. Per germline, CDR1 MDHEN and CDR2 SYDVKM. Trimming pared 6 bases from V and 1 base from J, leaving 10 bases between. The CDR3 sequence is 14 residues long. The CDR3 here is CASRVQISNQPQHF. CDR3 DNA: TGTGCCAGCAGGGTGCAGATCAGCAATCAGCCCCAGCATTTT.

The chain is built from TRBV6-1 and TRBJ1-1; perhaps TRBD1 as D (5 bases). CDR1 MNHNS and CDR2 SASEGT come from the germline V gene. CDR3 length: 12 residues. The V gene lost 7 bases and the J gene lost 3 bases, with 9 bases spanning the gap. The CDR3 DNA follows: TGTGCCAGCACCATGGGGGACACTGAAGCTTTCTTT. Its translation is CASTMGDTEAFF.

The genes are TRBV2 and TRBJ1-1, with no clear D. The CDR3 covers 14 residues. Germline assignment: CDR1 SNHLY and CDR2 FYNNEI. V shed 4 bases and J shed 8 bases, with 17 bases lying between them. The CDR3 here is CASSARGNKGEAFF. The CDR3 DNA follows: TGTGCCAGCAGTGCTAGAGGGAACAAGGGAGAAGCTTTCTTT.

The rearrangement uses TRBV6-2 or TRBV6-3 and TRBJ2-1, with unresolved D. V shed 6 bases and J shed 7 bases, with 13 bases lying between them. This CDR3 contains 13 residues. CDR1 and CDR2 from the germline V gene are MNHEY and SVGEGT. The CDR3 sequence is CASSQTGWNEQFF. As DNA, the CDR3 is TGTGCCAGCAGCCAAACCGGTTGGAATGAGCAGTTCTTC.

This clone appeared a few times. This sequence joins TRBV5-1 and TRBJ2-5; TRBD1 is a possible D gene (5 bases). The CDR3 is 14 residues long. V shed 0 bases and J shed 5 bases, with 11 bases lying between them. Germline loops: CDR1 SGHRS, CDR2 YFSETQ. CDR3 in amino acids: CASSLEGVTETQYF. CDR3 DNA sequence: TGCGCCAGCAGCTTGGAAGGGGTGACGGAGACCCAGTACTTC.

The chain carries TRBV4-2 and TRBJ2-5; possible D gene TRBD2, 6 bases. This CDR3 is built from 16 residues. The V end was cut by 0 bases, the J end by 4 bases, with 15 bases between. Germline V gene sequence: CDR1 LGHNA, CDR2 YNFKEQ. The DNA for the CDR3 is TGTGCCAGCAGCCAAGATTGGAGCGGCGGGGTAGAGACCCAGTACTTC. Translation: CASSQDWSGGVETQYF.

The rearrangement uses TRBV28 and TRBJ1-5; the D gene is possibly TRBD1 (5 bases). This CDR3 comprises 17 residues. CDR1 is MDHEN, CDR2 SYDVKM, per germline. Trimming removed 5 bases at V and 5 bases at J, with 22 bases between. The CDR3 loop is CASSNGLGREFDQPQHF. The CDR3 DNA is TGTGCCAGCAGTAACGGCCTTGGCAGGGAGTTCGATCAGCCCCAGCATTTT.

This chain links TRBV19 with TRBJ1-5, with D tentatively TRBD1 (6 bases). V was trimmed by 5 bases and J by 12 bases, leaving 35 bases between them. This CDR3 comprises 19 residues. CDR1 LNHDA and CDR2 SQIVND come from the germline V gene (reference sequence). Here the CDR3 reads CASSSPRGTTTAPALLQHF. The CDR3 region has the DNA TGTGCCAGTAGTTCCCCTCGGGGGACAACCACAGCCCCAGCACTACTCCAGCATTTT.

The chain has TRBV29-1 and TRBJ1-1; D remains unclear. This CDR3 is 12 amino acids long. CDR1 is SQVTM and CDR2 is ANQGSEA in the germline V gene. Trimming shortened V by 4 bases and J by 5 bases, and 11 bases separated the two germline ends. The CDR3 DNA sequence: TGCAGCGTTGCGGGTAGGGCGACTGAAGCTTTCTTT. This gives the protein CSVAGRATEAFF.

CDR3: CAWSDFIGGNQPQHF. The CDR3 DNA is TGTGCCTGGAGTGACTTTATAGGGGGGAATCAGCCCCAGCATTTT. This chain links TRBV30 with TRBJ1-5; TRBD1 might be the D (6 bases). This CDR3 comprises 15 residues. Germline assignment: CDR1 GTSNPN and CDR2 SVGIG (reference sequence). Trimming cost V 1 base and J 4 bases, with 14 bases left between them. Full variable domain (outside the CDR3, taken from reference TRBV30 and TRBJ1-5): SQTIHQWPATLVQPVGSPLSLECTVEGTSNPNLYWYRQAAGRGLQLLFYSVGIGQISSEVPQNLSASRPQDRQFILSSKKLLLSDSGFYLCAWSDFIGGNQPQHFGDGTRLSIL.

For the CDR3, the DNA is TGTGCCAGTGACAGCGGGCAGACCTACAATGAGCAGTTCTTC. Amino acid sequence: CASDSGQTYNEQFF. This chain connects TRBV19 to TRBJ2-1, with D tentatively TRBD2 (6 bases). The length of the CDR3 is 14 residues. Per the germline V gene, CDR1 is LNHDA and CDR2 is SQIVND (reference sequence). V gave up 8 bases and J gave up 2 bases, with 13 bases separating them.

The CDR3 sequence: CASSYGRVNEQFF. In nucleotides, the CDR3 is TGTGCCAGCAGTTACGGCAGGGTGAATGAGCAGTTCTTC. The J gene is TRBJ2-1, the V gene TRBV6-5; a possible D gene is TRBD1 (5 bases). This CDR3 spans 13 amino acids. The germline V gene has CDR1 MNHEY and CDR2 SVGAGI. V lost 2 bases and J 7 bases, leaving 9 bases between the germline ends.

In its sample, this clone was seen a few times. The gene calls are TRBV9 and TRBJ2-7; no reliable D call. The CDR3 consists of 12 residues. The germline CDR1 and CDR2 sequences are SGDLS and YYNGEE. Trimming pared 5 bases from V and 3 bases from J, leaving 9 bases between. DNA of the CDR3: TGTGCCAGCAGTTCAAACGGCTACGAGCAGTACTTC. Amino acids: CASSSNGYEQYF.

The chain employs TRBV9 and TRBJ1-6; 8 bases fit TRBD1. Trimming cost V 0 bases and J 7 bases; bases outside gene matches: 0. The CDR3 spans 14 residues. The germline V gene has CDR1 SGDLS and CDR2 YYNGEE. DNA of the CDR3: TGTGCCAGCAGCGTAGACAGGGGGAATTCACCCCTCCACTTT. Protein: CASSVDRGNSPLHF.

V usage is TRBV6-1 and J usage is TRBJ2-3; 14 nucleotides line up with TRBD2. The CDR3 runs 21 residues. In germline, CDR1 is MNHNS, CDR2 SASEGT. J was trimmed by 4 bases and V by 1 base; bases with no gene match: 16. CDR3 bases: TGTGCCAGCAGTGAAGGCTATAAGGGACTAGCGGGGGTTAAGGGAGCAGATACGCAGTATTTT. Translated: CASSEGYKGLAGVKGADTQYF.

The chain carries TRBV6-6 and TRBJ2-2; TRBD2 matches at 11 bases. CDR3 size: 20 residues. Looked up from germline, CDR1 is MNHNY and CDR2 is SVGAGI (reference sequence). V shed 5 bases and J 5 bases; nucleotides not matched to a gene: 19. In DNA form, the CDR3 reads TGTGCCAGCAGTCGTTATACTCGAACTAGCGGGAGATTAGGGACCGGGGAGCTGTTTTTT. Its translation is CASSRYTRTSGRLGTGELFF.

The chain is built from TRBV10-3 and TRBJ1-2; no clear D gene. The CDR3 has 14 amino acids. V lost 8 bases, J lost 4 bases, and 17 bases lay in between. CDR1 and CDR2 from the germline V gene are ENHRY and SYGVKD. Here the CDR3 reads CAIHPRAAPYGYTF. Written as DNA, the CDR3 is TGTGCCATCCATCCTAGAGCGGCCCCCTATGGCTACACCTTC.